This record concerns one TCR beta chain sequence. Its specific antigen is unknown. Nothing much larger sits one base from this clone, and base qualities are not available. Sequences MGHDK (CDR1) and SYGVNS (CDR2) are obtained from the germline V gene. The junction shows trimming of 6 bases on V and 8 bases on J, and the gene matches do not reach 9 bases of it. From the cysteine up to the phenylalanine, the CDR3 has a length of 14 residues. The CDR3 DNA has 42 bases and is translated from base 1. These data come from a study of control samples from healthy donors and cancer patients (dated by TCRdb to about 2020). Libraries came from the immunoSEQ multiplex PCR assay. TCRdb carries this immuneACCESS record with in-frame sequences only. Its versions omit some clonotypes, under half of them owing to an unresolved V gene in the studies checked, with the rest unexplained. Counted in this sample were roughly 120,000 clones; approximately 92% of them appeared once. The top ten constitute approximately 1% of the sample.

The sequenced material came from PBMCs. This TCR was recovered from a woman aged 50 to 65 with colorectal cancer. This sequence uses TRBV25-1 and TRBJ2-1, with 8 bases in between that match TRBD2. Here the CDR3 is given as CASRHSGKQDEQFF. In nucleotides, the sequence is TGTGCCAGCAGACATAGCGGGAAGCAAGATGAGCAGTTCTTC.